These 17 T cell receptor beta chains share one sample of origin, sequenced in a study of tumor-infiltrating lymphocytes in primary liver carcinoma. From unsorted bulk tissue weighing roughly 17-31 mg, DNA and RNA were co-extracted. Priming with a constant-region primer yielded TCR beta cDNA from 450 to 600 ng total RNA. Researchers made the TCR beta libraries by running three nested multiplex PCR rounds with slightly modified ARM-PCR. A C-beta reverse primer was combined with TRBV1-TRBV30 forward primers in the first two PCR rounds, and each round had 10 cycles. TCRdb ran MiXCR on the multiplex PCR reads and lists one entry per CDR3 protein. Found here are about 43,000 distinct CDR3 sequences, roughly 73% of them singletons; the top ten hold about a fifth. Sequencing was performed on liver tumor tissue from sampling region 2. Described subset: tumor region T2, inferior pole. Source of these receptors: a man in his forties or fifties with primary liver carcinoma and hepatitis B virus infection.

Details on this clonotype: A junction end diverges from the germline sequence, so it may reflect a read error. The chain recombines TRBV10-1 with TRBJ2-4, with a possible D match to TRBD2 (6 bases). The CDR3 is 16 residues long. Looked up from germline, CDR1 is WNHNN and CDR2 is SYGVQD (reference sequence). CDR3 nucleotide sequence: TGCGCCAGCAGCATACTGGCGGGAAGGATCAAAAGCATTCAGTACTTC. Encoded protein: CASSILAGRIKSIQYF.

This clonotype was recorded many times. The V call is TRBV10-3, the J call TRBJ2-1, with 9 bases aligning to TRBD1. The germline gives CDR1 ENHRY, CDR2 SYGVKD. This CDR3 spans 15 amino acids. V dropped 10 bases and J dropped 0; count of bases not matched to a gene: 7. The CDR3 is CATFDRGGSYNEQFF. In nucleotides, the CDR3 is TGTGCCACGTTCGACAGGGGGGGCTCCTACAATGAGCAGTTCTTC.

As for this clonotype: Since the CDR3 does not end with the conserved phenylalanine or tryptophan, this likely comes from a read error. CDR3 sequence: CSDMDSGEAQYC. Written as DNA, the CDR3 is TGCAGCGATATGGACAGTGGAGAGGCCCAGTACTGC. The rearrangement joins TRBV29-1 to TRBJ2-5, with a possible D match to TRBD1 (6 bases). The CDR3 length is 12 residues. Germline V gives CDR1 SQVTM, CDR2 ANQGSEA.

This clonotype is labeled medium-sized. The genes are TRBV28 and TRBJ1-2; the D is unclear. V gave up 2 bases and J gave up 4 bases, with 8 bases separating them. Germline lookup yields CDR1 MDHEN and CDR2 SYDVKM. The CDR3 loop spans 13 amino acids. Here the CDR3 reads CASSLMVSYGYTF. The CDR3, as DNA: TGTGCCAGCAGTTTAATGGTCAGCTATGGCTACACCTTC.

Comment on this clonotype: The conserved phenylalanine or tryptophan is not found at the CDR3 terminus, so this likely reflects a read error. The DNA is left out, because the CDR3 cannot be placed on it with certainty; the CDR3 is given as TCRdb lists it. The V call is TRBV11-1, the J call TRBJ2-1. The CDR3 length is 12 residues, termini included. CDR1 and CDR2 from the germline V gene are SGHAT and FQDESV (reference sequence). CDR3 sequence: CASSLNANEQIL.

About this clonotype: Likely a read error: the CDR3 ends without its conserved phenylalanine or tryptophan. The chain combines TRBV23-1 with TRBJ1-1; maybe TRBD1 (6 bases). TRBV23-1 is reported as an ORF; its role is uncertain. With 4 bases removed from V and 10 bases from J, the gap between germline ends came to 25 bases. There are 16 residues in the CDR3. CDR3 coding DNA: TGCGCCAGCAGTCGAGGACTCCAGGGGTCGGTTTGGGGAGCTTTCTTA. It encodes CASSRGLQGSVWGAFL.

Remarks on this clonotype: A much larger clonotype is one base distant, so this may be a read error. This chain uses TRBV7-9 with TRBJ2-1; 7 nucleotides align to TRBD2. The germline CDR1 and CDR2 sequences are SEHNR and FQNEAQ (reference sequence). The CDR3 length is 14 residues. In DNA form, the CDR3 reads TGTACCAGCAGCGGACCTGGTAGCGGGAATGAGCAGTTCTTC. Protein: CTSSGPGSGNEQFF.

The genes are TRBV4-3 and TRBJ2-7; weak D call: TRBD1 (5 bases). Germline CDR1 is LGHNA and CDR2 is YSLEER. The CDR3 is 13 amino acids. The CDR3 sequence: CVGSHDRGEQQYF. The CDR3 region has the DNA TGCGTCGGCAGCCACGACAGAGGAGAGCAGCAGTACTTC.

This clonotype is categorized as medium-sized. The chain recombines TRBV2 with TRBJ2-2, with a weak D call TRBD1 (5 bases). Trimming took off 6 bases at V and 0 bases at J, with 11 bases between the two ends. Germline V gene sequence: CDR1 SNHLY, CDR2 FYNNEI. The CDR3 has 15 residues. CDR3 coding DNA: TGTGCCAGCAGCCCGACAGTCTCGAACACCGGGGAGCTGTTTTTT. Amino acids: CASSPTVSNTGELFF.

With respect to this clonotype: The missing conserved phenylalanine or tryptophan at the end of this CDR3 makes a read error likely. The CDR3: CASTHTGGSSPLHL. The CDR3 DNA reads TGTGCCAGCACCCACACTGGGGGAAGTTCGCCCCTCCACTTG. The chain links TRBV6-6 to TRBJ1-6, with a weak D call TRBD1 (5 bases). Germline V gives CDR1 MNHNY, CDR2 SVGAGI (reference sequence). The germline V and J ends were trimmed by 7 bases and 13 bases, with 20 bases remaining between them. The CDR3 loop spans 14 amino acids.

As for this clonotype: A read error is likely, as this CDR3 ends without the conserved phenylalanine or tryptophan. The chain has TRBV5-4 and TRBJ2-5, with a possible D match to TRBD1 (5 bases). Germline V gene lookup returns CDR1 SGHNT and CDR2 YYREEE (reference sequence). The CDR3 totals 15 residues. The CDR3 protein is CDSSLNSDSQETQYI. The CDR3 DNA reads as TGTGACAGCAGCTTGAACTCTGACAGCCAAGAGACCCAGTACATC.

The gene calls are TRBV6-6 and TRBJ1-5; maybe TRBD1 (5 bases). Germline V gives CDR1 MNHNY, CDR2 SVGAGI (reference sequence). CDR3 length: 17 amino acids. V gave up 4 bases and J gave up 0 bases, with 16 bases separating them. CDR3 DNA sequence: TGTGCCAGCAGTTCGGCTCAAGGGGCGGATAGCAATCAGCCCCAGCATTTT. Its translation: CASSSAQGADSNQPQHF.

This clonotype has a handful of counts. Relative to the germline gene, one junction end is altered; a read error may explain this. V and J are TRBV6-2 or TRBV6-3 and TRBJ2-2; D may correspond to TRBD1 or TRBD2 (6 bases each). This CDR3 spans 17 amino acids. Germline V gene lookup returns CDR1 MNHEY and CDR2 SVGEGT. CDR3 nucleotide sequence: TGTGCCAGCAGTTATACCCTAGGGGGGACCTACACCGAGGAGCTGTTTTTT. It codes for CASSYTLGGTYTEELFF.

The chain employs TRBV19 and TRBJ1-4; D is unclear. Trimming left V 5 bases short and J 5 bases short, with 18 bases between. CDR3 length equals 16 residues. CDR1 is LNHDA, CDR2 SQIVND, per germline (reference sequence). CDR3 DNA: TGTGCCAGTAGTCCCGACCGTATGGGGAGCAATGAAAAACTGTTTTTT. It codes for CASSPDRMGSNEKLFF. Variable domain in full (rest from reference TRBV19 and TRBJ1-4): DGGITQSPKYLFRKEGQNVTLSCEQNLNHDAMYWYRQDPGQGLRLIYYSQIVNDFQKGDIAEGYSVSREKKESFPLTVTSAQKNPTAFYLCASSPDRMGSNEKLFFGSGTQLSVL.

V is TRBV9 and J is TRBJ1-5, with TRBD1 matching over 7 bases. The trim removed 6 bases at V and 2 bases at J, leaving 5 bases unmatched. Germline V gene sequence: CDR1 SGDLS, CDR2 YYNGEE. There are 14 residues in the CDR3. In DNA form, the CDR3 reads TGTGCCAGCAACCCCACAGGGGGCAATCAGCCCCAGCATTTT. Translated, it gives CASNPTGGNQPQHF. Based on the CDR3 plus reference TRBV9 and TRBJ1-5, the full variable domain is DSGVTQTPKHLITATGQRVTLRCSPRSGDLSVYWYQQSLDQGLQFLIQYYNGEERAKGNILERFSAQQFPDLHSELNLSSLELGDSALYFCASNPTGGNQPQHFGDGTRLSIL.

Note on this clonotype: The conserved closing phenylalanine or tryptophan is absent in this CDR3, likely reflecting a read error. The chain has TRBV5-6 and TRBJ1-5; D is unclear. Trimming took 1 base from V and 5 from J, leaving 4 bases between them. Per the germline V gene, CDR1 is SGHDT and CDR2 is YYEEEE. The length of the CDR3 is 12 residues. The CDR3 reads CASSLMDQPQHI. The CDR3 DNA reads as TGTGCCAGCAGCTTGATGGATCAGCCCCAGCATATT.

The chain couples TRBV4-1 to TRBJ1-4; D may be TRBD1 (6 bases). Germline V CDR1 and CDR2: MGHRA, YSYEKL. The CDR3 totals 15 residues. The V end was cut by 4 bases, the J end by 10 bases, with 19 bases between. CDR3 region: CASSLWGADRGKLFF. CDR3 DNA sequence: TGCGCCAGCAGCCTCTGGGGGGCGGATAGGGGAAAACTGTTTTTT.